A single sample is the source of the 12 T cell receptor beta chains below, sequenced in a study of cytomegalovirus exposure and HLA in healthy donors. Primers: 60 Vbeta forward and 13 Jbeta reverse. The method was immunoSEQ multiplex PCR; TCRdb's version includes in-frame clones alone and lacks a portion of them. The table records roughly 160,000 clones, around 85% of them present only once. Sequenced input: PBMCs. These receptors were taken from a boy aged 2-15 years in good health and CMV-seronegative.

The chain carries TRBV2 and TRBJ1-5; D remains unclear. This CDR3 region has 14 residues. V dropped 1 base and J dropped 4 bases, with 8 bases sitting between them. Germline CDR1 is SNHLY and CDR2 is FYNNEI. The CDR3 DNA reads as TGTGCCAGCAGTGAAGGGACGGGGAATCAGCCCCAGCATTTT. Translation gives CASSEGTGNQPQHF.

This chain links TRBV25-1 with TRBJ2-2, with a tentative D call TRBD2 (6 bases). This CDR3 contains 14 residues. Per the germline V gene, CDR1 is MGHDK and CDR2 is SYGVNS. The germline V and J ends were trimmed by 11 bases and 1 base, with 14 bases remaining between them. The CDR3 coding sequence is TGTGCCGCATCCGGGACTGAGAACACCGGGGAGCTGTTTTTT. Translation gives CAASGTENTGELFF.

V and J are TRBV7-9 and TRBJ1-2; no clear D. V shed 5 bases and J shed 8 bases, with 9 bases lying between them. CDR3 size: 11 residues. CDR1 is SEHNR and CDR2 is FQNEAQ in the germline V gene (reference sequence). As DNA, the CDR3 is TGTGCCAGCAGCCCTCCGGGAGGCTACACCTTC. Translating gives CASSPPGGYTF.

The CDR3 spells CAGGQGRETQYF. In nucleotides, the CDR3 is TGTGCCGGAGGACAGGGCCGGGAGACCCAGTACTTC. The rearrangement joins TRBV6-1 to TRBJ2-5; TRBD1 aligns across 8 bases. The CDR3 consists of 12 residues. The V gene's germline CDR1 is MNHNS and CDR2 SASEGT. V was clipped by 11 bases and J by 5 bases; unmatched bases: 7.

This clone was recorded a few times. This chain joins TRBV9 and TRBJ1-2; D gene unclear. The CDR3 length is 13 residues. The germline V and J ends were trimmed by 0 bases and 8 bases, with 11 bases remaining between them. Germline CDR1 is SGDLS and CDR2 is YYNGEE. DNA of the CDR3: TGTGCCAGCAGCGTAGCCGGGATTGGCGGCTACACCTTC. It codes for CASSVAGIGGYTF.

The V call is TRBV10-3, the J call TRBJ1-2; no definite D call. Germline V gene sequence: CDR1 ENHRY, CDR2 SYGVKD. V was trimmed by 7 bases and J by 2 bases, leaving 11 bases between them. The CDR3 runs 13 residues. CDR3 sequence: CAITNDGNYGYTF. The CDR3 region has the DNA TGTGCCATCACCAATGACGGGAACTATGGCTACACCTTC.

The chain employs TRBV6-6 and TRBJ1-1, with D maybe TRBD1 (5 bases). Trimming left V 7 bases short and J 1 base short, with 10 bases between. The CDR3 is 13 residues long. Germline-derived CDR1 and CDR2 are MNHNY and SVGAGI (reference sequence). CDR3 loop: CASTQTANTEAFF. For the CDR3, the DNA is TGTGCCAGCACTCAGACAGCGAACACTGAAGCTTTCTTT.

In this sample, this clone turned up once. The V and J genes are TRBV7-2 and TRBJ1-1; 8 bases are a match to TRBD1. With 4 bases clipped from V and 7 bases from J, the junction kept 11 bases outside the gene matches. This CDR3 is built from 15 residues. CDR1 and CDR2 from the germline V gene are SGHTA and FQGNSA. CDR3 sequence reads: CASSSRTGPLSEAFF. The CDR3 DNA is TGTGCCAGCAGCTCAAGGACAGGGCCACTCAGTGAAGCTTTCTTT.

In DNA form, the CDR3 reads TGTGCCAGCAGTTTATATCAGGTCTCTGGGGCCAACGTCCTGACTTTC. Its protein product is CASSLYQVSGANVLTF. V and J are TRBV28 and TRBJ2-6, with D unclear. Trimming left V 1 base short and J 0 bases short, with 7 bases between. Germline CDR1 and CDR2: MDHEN and SYDVKM. This CDR3 is 16 amino acids long.

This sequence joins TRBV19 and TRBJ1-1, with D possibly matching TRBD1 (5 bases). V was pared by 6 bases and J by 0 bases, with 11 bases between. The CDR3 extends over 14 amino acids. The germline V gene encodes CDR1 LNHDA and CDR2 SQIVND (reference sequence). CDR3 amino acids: CASSLPTVNTEAFF. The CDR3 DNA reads TGTGCCAGTAGCCTTCCGACAGTGAACACTGAAGCTTTCTTT.

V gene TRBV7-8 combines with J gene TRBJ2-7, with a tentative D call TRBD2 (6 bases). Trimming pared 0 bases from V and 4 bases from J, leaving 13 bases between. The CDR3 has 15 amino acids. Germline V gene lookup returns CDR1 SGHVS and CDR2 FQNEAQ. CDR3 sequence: CASSLAPGVSYEQYF. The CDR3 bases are TGTGCCAGCAGCTTAGCTCCGGGAGTCTCGTACGAGCAGTACTTC. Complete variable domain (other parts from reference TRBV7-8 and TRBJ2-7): GAGVSQSPRYKVAKRGQDVALRCDPISGHVSLFWYQQALGQGPEFLTYFQNEAQLDKSGLPSDRFFAERPEGSVSTLKIQRTQQEDSAVYLCASSLAPGVSYEQYFGPGTRLTVT.

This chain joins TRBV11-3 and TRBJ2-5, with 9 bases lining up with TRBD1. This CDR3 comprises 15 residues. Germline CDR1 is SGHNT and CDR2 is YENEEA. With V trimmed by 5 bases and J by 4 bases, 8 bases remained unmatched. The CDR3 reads CASSTRQGGIETQYF. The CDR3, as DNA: TGTGCCAGCAGCACACGACAGGGGGGGATAGAGACCCAGTACTTC.